This is a list of T cell receptor beta chains from one sample in a study of T cells of healthy individuals. From the 5' RACE reads, TCRdb called clonotypes with MiXCR, one entry per CDR3 protein. The sample holds roughly 87,000 distinct CDR3 sequences; around 17% are singletons and the top ten take 6% to 8%. The receptors shown here come from a human donor in good health. Each CDR3 is given with its conserved first and last residue. The D gene is left open where the match is weak. Not every row has a clone size; where given, it reads once, few, many or a size class.

v_call,j_call,d_call,cdr3_length,clone_size,cdr3_nt,cdr3_aa
TRBV20-1,TRBJ1-5,.,15,many,TGCAGTGCTAGGACCTCCGTAAACCCCAATCAGCCCCAGCATTTT,CSARTSVNPNQPQHF
TRBV9,TRBJ2-2,.,17,many,TGTGCCAGCAGCCCGCAGGCTACCGGACGGAGGACCGGGGAGCTGTTTTTT,CASSPQATGRRTGELFF
TRBV7-3,TRBJ2-7,TRBD2,15,.,TGTGCCAGCAGCTTAATTCGGGGAGGGGCGCGCGAGCAGTACTTC,CASSLIRGGAREQYF
TRBV5-1,TRBJ2-7,.,13,once,TGCGCCAGCAGCGTGGACAGATTCTACGAGCAGTACTTC,CASSVDRFYEQYF
TRBV2,TRBJ2-1,.,13,many,TGTGCCAGCAGTTTCAGCCGTTACAATGAGCAGTTCTTC,CASSFSRYNEQFF
TRBV19,TRBJ2-6,TRBD1,17,many,TGTGCCAGTAGTGTTAAGGGGGCAGGCTCTGGGGCCAACGTCCTGACTTTC,CASSVKGAGSGANVLTF
TRBV27,TRBJ2-2,.,11,few,TGTGCCAGTAGTTACTCCGGGGAGCTGTTTTTT,CASSYSGELFF
TRBV5-1,TRBJ2-7,.,14,few,TGCGCCAGCAGCGCCCAAGGGGCCTCCTACGAGCAGTACTTC,CASSAQGASYEQYF
TRBV20-1,TRBJ2-3,.,13,few,TGCAGTGCGAGGGACACTCGCACAGATACGCAGTATTTT,CSARDTRTDTQYF
TRBV5-1,TRBJ2-7,TRBD2,14,few,TGCGCCAGCAGCTTTCTAGCGGGAGTCTACGAGCAGTACTTC,CASSFLAGVYEQYF
TRBV10-3,TRBJ1-6,.,15,few,TGTGCCATCAGTGAGGAGGGCTCCTATAATTCACCCCTCCACTTT,CAISEEGSYNSPLHF
TRBV27,TRBJ2-7,TRBD1,14,few,TGTGCCAGCAGTTTATCCGGGACAGGGTACGAGCAGTACTTC,CASSLSGTGYEQYF
TRBV5-1,TRBJ2-6,.,15,few,TGCGCCAGCAGCGTATTCCGGCTGGGGGCCAACGTCCTGACTTTC,CASSVFRLGANVLTF
TRBV2,TRBJ1-2,.,14,few,TGTGCCAGCAGTGGCGGAGGGGGGGGCTATGGCTACACCTTC,CASSGGGGGYGYTF
TRBV7-2,TRBJ2-7,.,13,.,TGTGCCAGCAGCTCATTTATAGGGGGCGAGCAGTACTTC,CASSSFIGGEQYF
TRBV3-1,TRBJ2-2,.,14,few,TGTGCCAGCAGCCAAGGGATGGTCACCGGGGAGCTGTTTTTT,CASSQGMVTGELFF
TRBV27,TRBJ2-2,.,14,many,TGTGCCAGTTCCACGGGGTGGAACACCGGGGAGCTGTTTTTT,CASSTGWNTGELFF
TRBV6-5,TRBJ2-2,TRBD2,16,.,TGTGCCAGCAGTTACGGGGCAAGCGGGAAGTCCGGGGAGCTGTTTTTT,CASSYGASGKSGELFF
TRBV7-3,TRBJ2-1,.,11,many,TGTGCCAGCAGCTTAACAGGTGAGCAGTTCTTC,CASSLTGEQFF
TRBV6-2/TRBV6-3,TRBJ2-1,.,15,.,TGTGCCAGCAGTTACGGCCAGGGGATCTACAATGAGCAGTTCTTC,CASSYGQGIYNEQFF
TRBV27,TRBJ2-7,.,14,.,TGTGCCAGCCGGCGCTCTAGGGGTTCCTACGAGCAGTACTTC,CASRRSRGSYEQYF
TRBV2,TRBJ2-5,.,15,many,TGTGCCAGCAGTGATGTAGGGGGGCCCCAAGAGACCCAGTACTTC,CASSDVGGPQETQYF
TRBV12-3/TRBV12-4,TRBJ2-7,.,12,.,TGTGCCAGCAGTTTACTGGTCTACGAGCAGTACTTC,CASSLLVYEQYF
TRBV6-5,TRBJ2-7,.,11,many,TGTGCCAGCAGTTCGGTAACGGAACAGTACTTC,CASSSVTEQYF
TRBV6-5,TRBJ1-1,.,13,few,TGTGCCAGCAGTTACGCCGGGGGTACTGAAGCTTTCTTT,CASSYAGGTEAFF
TRBV6-4,TRBJ2-5,TRBD1,15,many,TGTGCCAGCAGTGAAGTAACAGGGGGCGAAGAGACCCAGTACTTC,CASSEVTGGEETQYF
TRBV3-1,TRBJ2-1,TRBD1,16,.,TGTGCCAGCAGCCAAGAATGGCAGGGGGTAGGTCATGAGCAGTTCTTC,CASSQEWQGVGHEQFF
TRBV14,TRBJ2-1,TRBD2,12,many,TGTGCCAGCAGCCCAAAAGGGACTAGGAAGTTCTTC,CASSPKGTRKFF
TRBV2,TRBJ2-5,.,13,.,TGTGCCAGCACGCAGGAGATTCAAGAGACCCAGTACTTC,CASTQEIQETQYF
TRBV11-2,TRBJ2-3,.,16,many,TGTGCCAGCAGCTCCGAGACAGCCCCCCCCACAGATACGCAGTATTTT,CASSSETAPPTDTQYF
TRBV6-6,TRBJ1-5,.,18,many,TGTGCCAGCACAGGCCACCTGAGGGGATCCCTTAGCAATCAGCCCCAGCATTTT,CASTGHLRGSLSNQPQHF